This T cell receptor beta chain derives from a study of blood T cell repertoires in COVID-19. Overall study context: The United States, Italy and Spain provided the acute and convalescent COVID-19 samples. T cells, B-cell-depleted T cells, or PBMCs provided the cDNA or gDNA that served as material.

In the authors' workflow: Amplification of reference gene primers provided the estimated nucleated cell counts. Clones were read by immunoSEQ multiplex PCR, and TCRdb kept only the in-frame ones, dropping some. The V and J calls and clone size are taken from that table; D and trimming were inferred from the DNA. The data contain 200,000 or so clones, approximately 84% of them seen just once; the ten biggest clones take up 6.5% to 7%. The CDR3 consists of 15 residues. Germline CDR1 is LGHDT and CDR2 is YNNKEL (reference sequence). J was trimmed by 9 bases and V by 1 base; bases with no gene match: 8. The J gene is TRBJ2-3, the V gene TRBV3-1 (or the pseudogene TRBV3-2); 9 bases are a match to TRBD2. Source material: peripheral blood. This clonotype was obtained from a human donor with acute or convalescent COVID-19. The donor label of this sample is uncertain. The CDR3 nucleotides are TGTGCCAGCAGCCAAGGAGGGCCTAGCGGGGTCACGCAGTATTTT. It yields the protein CASSQGGPSGVTQYF.